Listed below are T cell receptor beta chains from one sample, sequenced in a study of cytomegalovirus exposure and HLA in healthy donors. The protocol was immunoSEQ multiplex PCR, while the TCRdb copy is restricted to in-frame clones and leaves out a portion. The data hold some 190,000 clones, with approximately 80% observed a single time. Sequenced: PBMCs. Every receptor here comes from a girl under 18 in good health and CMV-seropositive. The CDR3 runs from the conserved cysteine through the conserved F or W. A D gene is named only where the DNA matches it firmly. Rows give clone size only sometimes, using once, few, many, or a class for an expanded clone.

TGTGCCAGCAGCTTTTCGACTAGCGGAGAGACCCAGTACTTC	CASSFSTSGETQYF	TRBD2	TRBV7-2	NA	TRBJ2-5
TGTGCCAGCAGCCTCGGGACTAGGGGCTACGAGCAGTACTTC	CASSLGTRGYEQYF	TRBD2	TRBV5-6	NA	TRBJ2-7
TGTGCCAGCAGCCTCTGGGCACAGGGGAGGATCGGCACCGGGGAGCTGTTTTTT	CASSLWAQGRIGTGELFF	NA	TRBV7-2	NA	TRBJ2-2
TGTGCCACCAGCAGAGAAAGGACTAGCGGGGTCCGAGGGGAGCTGTTTTTT	CATSRERTSGVRGELFF	TRBD2	TRBV15	few	TRBJ2-2
TGTGCCTGGAGTGGACTAGCGGTTACCGGGGAGCTGTTTTTT	CAWSGLAVTGELFF	TRBD2	TRBV30	NA	TRBJ2-2
TGTGCCAGCAGGGCGGGGGGTAAGGCCACCATATATTTT	CASRAGGKATIYF	NA	TRBV6-5	NA	TRBJ1-3
TGCGCCAGCAGCCGCCAGGGGGGAAACACTGAAGCTTTCTTT	CASSRQGGNTEAFF	TRBD1	TRBV5-1	once	TRBJ1-1
TGTGCCAGCAGCTTCGGAGCGGGGTACGAGCAGTACTTC	CASSFGAGYEQYF	TRBD2	TRBV7-2	NA	TRBJ2-7
TGTGCCAGCAGTCAAGGGCATTATGGCTACACCTTC	CASSQGHYGYTF	NA	TRBV6-1	NA	TRBJ1-2
TGTGCCAGCAGCCCCTTGCGGGGGGCAGGTGCCGCTTTCTTT	CASSPLRGAGAAFF	NA	TRBV2	NA	TRBJ1-1
TGCGCCAGCAGCTTGGAACTGGTATCAAGTGAGCAGTTCTTC	CASSLELVSSEQFF	NA	TRBV5-1	NA	TRBJ2-1
TGTGCCTGGTCTGTGCGGAGGGGGGGCTACGAGCAGTACTTC	CAWSVRRGGYEQYF	NA	TRBV30	NA	TRBJ2-7
TGCGCCAGCAGCCAAGGCCGACTAGCGGGCCTCCAAGAGACCCAGTACTTC	CASSQGRLAGLQETQYF	TRBD2	TRBV4-1	NA	TRBJ2-5
TGTGCTAGCAGCCCGGACGGCGGGAGGGCGGGCGAGCAGTTCTTC	CASSPDGGRAGEQFF	TRBD2	TRBV7-7	NA	TRBJ2-1
TGCAGCGTTGATGACGGGAGAGGATCGAACACCGGGGAGCTGTTTTTT	CSVDDGRGSNTGELFF	NA	TRBV29-1	NA	TRBJ2-2
TGTGCCAGCAGTGACGAAGGGGCTGTAAATTCACCCCTCCACTTT	CASSDEGAVNSPLHF	NA	TRBV2	NA	TRBJ1-6
TGTGCCACCCGCGGGTTCTATGGCTACACCTTC	CATRGFYGYTF	NA	TRBV28	NA	TRBJ1-2
TGTGCCAGCAGCTCAGCCCTTGACAGGGGGCAATATGGCTACACCTTC	CASSSALDRGQYGYTF	TRBD1	TRBV7-9	once	TRBJ1-2
TGTGCCAGCAGCTCAGGGACTAGCGGGTGGAGCTCCTACAATGAGCAGTTCTTC	CASSSGTSGWSSYNEQFF	TRBD2	TRBV7-8	NA	TRBJ2-1
TGTGCCAGCACCCGGACACCTAACACTGAAGCTTTCTTT	CASTRTPNTEAFF	NA	TRBV6-1	NA	TRBJ1-1
TGTGCCAGCAGGACGGGACTTTCGAACACCGGGGAGCTGTTTTTT	CASRTGLSNTGELFF	NA	TRBV5-4	NA	TRBJ2-2
TGTGCCAGCAGTTACTCAGGGGGGGGTGCTTTCTTT	CASSYSGGGAFF	NA	TRBV6-6	NA	TRBJ1-1
TGTGCTAGTGGCCTAGGACAGGGGGGACAAGAGACCCAGTACTTC	CASGLGQGGQETQYF	TRBD1	TRBV12-5	NA	TRBJ2-5
TGTGCCAGCAGCATGCGCAGGGGACTAGCTGGTTCCGAGCAGTACTTC	CASSMRRGLAGSEQYF	TRBD2	TRBV7-9	NA	TRBJ2-7
TGTGCCAGCAGCTCCCACACTCCCGACAGGGATGGCTACACCTTC	CASSSHTPDRDGYTF	TRBD1	TRBV7-9	NA	TRBJ1-2
TGCGCCAGCAGCCCTAGCGGGAGCGGTGAGCAGTTCTTC	CASSPSGSGEQFF	TRBD2	TRBV5-1	few	TRBJ2-1
TGTGCCAGCACCTCGGGGGGCGGTAGCTATGGCTACACCTTC	CASTSGGGSYGYTF	NA	TRBV6-6	NA	TRBJ1-2
TGTGCCAGCAGCTTAGTACGGGAGTTGGGGAATGAGCAGTTCTTC	CASSLVRELGNEQFF	NA	TRBV7-2	NA	TRBJ2-1
TGCGCCAGCAGCCAAGCAAGATCTAGCGACCGCTACGAGCAGTACTTC	CASSQARSSDRYEQYF	NA	TRBV4-1	NA	TRBJ2-7
TGTGCCAGCAGTCGAGCCGGGACAGGGTCGGAGACCCAGTACTTC	CASSRAGTGSETQYF	TRBD1	TRBV6-5	NA	TRBJ2-5
TGTGCCAGCAGACACAGGGGGCAAGCTAACTATGGCTACACCTTC	CASRHRGQANYGYTF	TRBD1	TRBV6-5	NA	TRBJ1-2
TGTGCCATCAGTGGACGACAGGGGAGGGTACAAACTGAAGCTTTCTTT	CAISGRQGRVQTEAFF	TRBD1	TRBV10-3	few	TRBJ1-1
TGTGCCAGCAGCGACAGGGCGCGTAGCAATCAGCCCCAGCATTTT	CASSDRARSNQPQHF	TRBD1	TRBV6-1	few	TRBJ1-5
TGCGCCAGCAGTGGGGGGGTAGGGCCCCAGCCCCAGCATTTT	CASSGGVGPQPQHF	NA	TRBV5-1	NA	TRBJ1-5
TGTGCCAGCAGCCACCGTCTCCCGGGACACTTAGGCGAGAACACTGAAGCTTTCTTT	CASSHRLPGHLGENTEAFF	NA	TRBV5-4	NA	TRBJ1-1
TGCGCCAGCAGCCCGTCGACAGGGGGCTACGAGCAGTACTTC	CASSPSTGGYEQYF	TRBD1	TRBV5-1	NA	TRBJ2-7
TGTGCCAGCAGCTTAGGGCAGGAGAACACTGAAGCTTTCTTT	CASSLGQENTEAFF	NA	TRBV7-9	few	TRBJ1-1
TGCGCCAGCAGGGGACAGAGGGATCACACTGAAGCTTTCTTT	CASRGQRDHTEAFF	TRBD1	TRBV10-2	NA	TRBJ1-1
TGCGCCAGCAGTGATATGGGAGGCGGCTACACCTTC	CASSDMGGGYTF	NA	TRBV10-1	NA	TRBJ1-2
TGTGCCAGCCCTCCGGAGGGCAGGGCAGCCTACGAGCAGTACTTC	CASPPEGRAAYEQYF	NA	TRBV6-1	once	TRBJ2-7
TGCGCCAGCAGCTTGGGACAGGGGCTAGACGAGCAGTACTTC	CASSLGQGLDEQYF	TRBD1	TRBV5-1	NA	TRBJ2-7
TGCGCCAGCAGTCAACCAGAAAACTACGAGCAGTACTTC	CASSQPENYEQYF	NA	TRBV10-1	NA	TRBJ2-7